This is a list of T cell receptor beta chains from one sample in a study of Graves' ophthalmopathy and Graves' hyperthyroidism. One entry per CDR3 protein, called by TCRdb with MiXCR from the multiplex PCR reads. Of 300,000 to 400,000 distinct CDR3 sequences in the sample, about 17% were seen once. Sequencing used peripheral blood. The receptors come from an adult man with Graves' ophthalmopathy. Both conserved end residues are part of each CDR3. A D gene is named only where the DNA matches it firmly. Some rows have no size entry. The others give once, few or many, or a class for an expanded clone.

TRBV6-2/TRBV6-3,many,TRBJ2-7,TRBD2,TGTGCCAGCAGTCGGACTAGCGGGGCCGAGCAGTACTTC,CASSRTSGAEQYF
TRBV7-2,-,TRBJ2-7,-,TGTGCCAGCAGCTTAGTCAGGGAGAACGAGCAGTACTTC,CASSLVRENEQYF
TRBV29-1,many,TRBJ1-1,-,TGCAGCGTTGTCCCCGCTTGGGAGAACACTGAAGCTTTCTTT,CSVVPAWENTEAFF
TRBV7-8,once,TRBJ2-7,TRBD2,TGTGCCAGCAGCTTTCCGGGAGGGGTCGAGCAGTACTTC,CASSFPGGVEQYF
TRBV18,-,TRBJ1-2,TRBD1,TGTGCCAGCCCGGGACAGGGATATGGCTACACCTTC,CASPGQGYGYTF
TRBV6-1,-,TRBJ2-2,TRBD2,TGTGCCAGCAGTAGAGCGGGGATCGGGGCCGGGGAGCTGTTTTTT,CASSRAGIGAGELFF
TRBV15,many,TRBJ2-5,-,TGTGCCACCAGCACCGCGGGGAAGGGTCAGTACTTC,CATSTAGKGQYF
TRBV20-1,-,TRBJ2-7,TRBD2,TGCAGTGCTAGTCCACTAGCGGGGCAAGCCTACGAGCAGTACTTC,CSASPLAGQAYEQYF
TRBV11-2,-,TRBJ2-2,-,TGTGCCAGCAGCTTGGAGCAGGTTATGAGCACCGGGGAGCTGTTTTTT,CASSLEQVMSTGELFF
TRBV13,many,TRBJ2-5,TRBD1,TGTGCCAGCAGCTTGAGTCCTGGGACAGGCTCCGAGACCCAGTACTTC,CASSLSPGTGSETQYF
TRBV6-1,many,TRBJ1-3,-,TGTGCCAGCAGTGCATGGCAGGCGGGGGCTGGAAACACCATATATTTT,CASSAWQAGAGNTIYF
TRBV6-5,many,TRBJ2-3,TRBD2,TGTGCCAGCAGTTACATCCCGGGGGGTAGGGGAGATACGCAGTATTTT,CASSYIPGGRGDTQYF
TRBV27,many,TRBJ1-1,-,TGTGCCAGCAGCTTAGATCGGGGCACTGAAGCTTTCTTT,CASSLDRGTEAFF